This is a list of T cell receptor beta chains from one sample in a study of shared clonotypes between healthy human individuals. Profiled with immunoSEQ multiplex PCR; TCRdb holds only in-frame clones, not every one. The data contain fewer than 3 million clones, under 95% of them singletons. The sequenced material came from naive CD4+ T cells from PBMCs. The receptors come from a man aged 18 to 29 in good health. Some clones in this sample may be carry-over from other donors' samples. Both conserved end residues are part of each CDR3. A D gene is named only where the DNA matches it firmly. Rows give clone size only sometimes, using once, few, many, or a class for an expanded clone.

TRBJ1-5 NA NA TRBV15 TGTGCCACCAGCAGTGGGAAGGCCCCAGGGCAGCCCCAGCATTTT CATSSGKAPGQPQHF
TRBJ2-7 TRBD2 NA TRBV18 TGTGCCAGCTCACCGCCGGGACTAGCGGCCGGTGGGGTCTACGAGCAGTACTTC CASSPPGLAAGGVYEQYF
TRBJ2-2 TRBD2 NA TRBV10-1 TGCGCCAGCAGTGCCGGCGGGAGGGCCGGGGAGCTGTTTTTT CASSAGGRAGELFF
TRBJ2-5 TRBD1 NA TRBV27 TGTGCCAGCAGTTCCCCCGGACAGGGCGTTGAAGAGACCCAGTACTTC CASSSPGQGVEETQYF
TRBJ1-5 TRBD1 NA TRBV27 TGTGCCAGCTTCGGACAGGGGGCCAATCAGCCCCAGCATTTT CASFGQGANQPQHF
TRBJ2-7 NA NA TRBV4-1 TGCGCCAGCAGCCAAAGTTTGGGGAGATCCTACGAGCAGTACTTC CASSQSLGRSYEQYF
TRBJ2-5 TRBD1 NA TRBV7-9 TGTGCCAGTACTCAGGGGGCGCAGGTAGAGACCCAGTACTTC CASTQGAQVETQYF
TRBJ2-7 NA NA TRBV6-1 TGTGCCAGCAGTGAAGGGGTGCACCGCCCGCCTTACGAGCAGTACTTC CASSEGVHRPPYEQYF
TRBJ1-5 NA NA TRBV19 TGTGCCAGTAGTATCCGCGGGGGGGGTCAGCCCCAGCATTTT CASSIRGGGQPQHF
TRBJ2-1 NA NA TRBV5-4 TGTGCCAGCAGCCCGCCGGGTACGGTTCATGAGCAGTTCTTC CASSPPGTVHEQFF
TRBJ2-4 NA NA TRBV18 TGTGCCAGCTCAGACGGCAGGGCTGACATTCAGTACTTC CASSDGRADIQYF
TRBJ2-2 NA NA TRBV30 TGTGCCTGGGGGGGCAGAAACAACCGGGAGCTGTTTTTT CAWGGRNNRELFF
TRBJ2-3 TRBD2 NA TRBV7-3 TGTGCCAGCAGCCCCAGCGGGGGGGTGTCGTATACGCAGTATTTT CASSPSGGVSYTQYF
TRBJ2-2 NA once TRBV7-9 TGTGCCAGCAGCTTAAGGAGTTTTGTCACAGAGAACACCGGGGAGCTGTTTTTT CASSLRSFVTENTGELFF
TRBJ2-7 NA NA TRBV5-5 TGTGCCAGCAGCGCCCGCCTCTTAGGGGCAAAGCAGTACTTC CASSARLLGAKQYF
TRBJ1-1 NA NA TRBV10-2 TGCGCCAGCAGTGACAGAACTATGAACACTGAAGCTTTCTTT CASSDRTMNTEAFF
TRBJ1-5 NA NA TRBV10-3 TGTGCCATCAACCAGGGAGGGAGCAATCAGCCCCAGCATTTT CAINQGGSNQPQHF
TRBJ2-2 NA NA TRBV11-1 TGTGCCAGCAGCTCCGTCTGGCTCACGAACACCGGGGAGCTGTTTTTT CASSSVWLTNTGELFF
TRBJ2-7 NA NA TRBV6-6 TGTGCCAGCAGTACCTCCTACGAGCAGTACTTC CASSTSYEQYF
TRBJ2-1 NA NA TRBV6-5 TGTGCCAGCAGCCCCGGGGCGGGCGGGACGGAAGTCTTC CASSPGAGGTEVF
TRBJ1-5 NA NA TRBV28 TGTGCCAGCAGTCCGGGACGGCTAGGGGTGAGCAATCAGCCCCAGCATTTT CASSPGRLGVSNQPQHF
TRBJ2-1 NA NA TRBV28 TGTGCCAGCAGCCCTAACAGGGGGGGGGAGCAGTTCTTC CASSPNRGGEQFF
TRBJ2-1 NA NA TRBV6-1 TGTGCCAGCAGGGAGGACCCCTACAATGAGCAGTTCTTC CASREDPYNEQFF
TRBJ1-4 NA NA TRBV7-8 TGTGCCAGCAGCTGGGACCCTCTAGGAAATGAAAAACTGTTTTTT CASSWDPLGNEKLFF
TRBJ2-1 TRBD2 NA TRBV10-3 TGTGCCTCGGGGGGGACTAGCAACTATGAGCAGTTCTTC CASGGTSNYEQFF
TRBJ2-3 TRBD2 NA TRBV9 TGTGCCAGCAGCGTAGGTCCGAGCGGGGGTGGAACAGATACGCAGTATTTT CASSVGPSGGGTDTQYF
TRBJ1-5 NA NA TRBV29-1 TGCAGCGTGACCCCAGTGGGGGGTCAGCCCCAGCATTTT CSVTPVGGQPQHF
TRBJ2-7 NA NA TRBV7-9 TGTGCCAGCAGCTTGTCAGGCACCTACGAGCAGTACTTC CASSLSGTYEQYF
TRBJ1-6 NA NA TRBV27 TGTGCCAGCAGTTTAACAGTACGATCACCCCTCCACTTT CASSLTVRSPLHF
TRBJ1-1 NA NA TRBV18 TGTGCCAGCTCACCTAGTAAGGACACTGAAGCTTTCTTT CASSPSKDTEAFF
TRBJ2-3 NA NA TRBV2 TGTGCCAGCAGGCGCGGGCGGCGGGGGCCTAACACAGATACGCAGTATTTT CASRRGRRGPNTDTQYF
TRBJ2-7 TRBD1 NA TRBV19 TGTGCCAGTAGTATGAGGGGGCAAACCTACGAGCAGTACTTC CASSMRGQTYEQYF
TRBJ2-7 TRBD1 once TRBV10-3 TGTGCCATCAGCGTGACAGGGGGCCACGAGCAGTACTTC CAISVTGGHEQYF
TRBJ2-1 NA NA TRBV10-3 TGTGCCATCAGGGGCGAATACAATGAGCAGTTCTTC CAIRGEYNEQFF
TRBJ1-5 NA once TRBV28 TGTGCCAGCAGTTTAGTCGGCAGGGACAATCAGCCCCAGCATTTT CASSLVGRDNQPQHF
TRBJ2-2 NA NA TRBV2 TGTGCCAGCAGCATCCCCGGGGGCGGCACCGGGGAGCTGTTTTTT CASSIPGGGTGELFF
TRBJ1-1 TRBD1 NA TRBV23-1 TGCGCCAGCAGTCGGGAATCCGGGACAGGGTGGACTGAAGCTTTCTTT CASSRESGTGWTEAFF